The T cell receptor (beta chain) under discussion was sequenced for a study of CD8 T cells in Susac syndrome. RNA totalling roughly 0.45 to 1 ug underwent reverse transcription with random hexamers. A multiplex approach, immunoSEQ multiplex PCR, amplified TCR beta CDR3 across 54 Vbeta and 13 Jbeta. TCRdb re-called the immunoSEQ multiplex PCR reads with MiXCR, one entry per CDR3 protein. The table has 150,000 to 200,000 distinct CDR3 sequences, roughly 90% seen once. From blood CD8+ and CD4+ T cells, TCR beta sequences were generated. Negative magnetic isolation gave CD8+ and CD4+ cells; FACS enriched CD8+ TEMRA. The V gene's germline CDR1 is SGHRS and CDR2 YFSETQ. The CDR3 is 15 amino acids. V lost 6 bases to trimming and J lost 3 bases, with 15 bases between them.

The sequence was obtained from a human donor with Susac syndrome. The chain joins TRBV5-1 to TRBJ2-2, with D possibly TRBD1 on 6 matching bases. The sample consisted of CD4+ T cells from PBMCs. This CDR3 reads CASIRGDTYTGELFF. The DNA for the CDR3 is TGCGCCAGCATCCGAGGGGACACTTACACCGGGGAGCTGTTTTTT.